Listed here are 16 T cell receptor beta chains from one sample, sequenced in a study of human T cells and chemical hapten exposure. Each CDR3 protein is one row after TCRdb ran MiXCR on the RACE reads. The sample gives about 110,000 distinct CDR3 sequences, 9.2% of which show up once; more than 3% is in the top ten. Documented time point: patch test 2, 6 weeks after DPC sensitization. Treatment in this sample: therapeutic diphenylcyclopropenone sensitization with weekly scalp DPC. Sequences were derived from whole blood, sampled in connection with sensitization to the hapten diphenylcyclopropenone (DPC). These TCRs come from a woman aged 40 to 50 with alopecia areata. Some clones in this sample may be carry-over from other donors' samples.

The chain's CDR3 is CASETGSGNTIYF. Here the CDR3 DNA reads TGTGCCAGTGAGACAGGGTCTGGAAACACCATATATTTT. The chain joins TRBV28 to TRBJ1-3, with 7 bases fitting TRBD1. The CDR3 runs 13 residues. The V and J ends lost 9 bases and 1 base, in that order; junction bases with no gene match: 3. Per germline, CDR1 MDHEN and CDR2 SYDVKM.

The rearrangement joins TRBV20-1 to TRBJ2-1; TRBD1 aligns across 7 bases. With 0 bases clipped from V and 0 bases from J, the junction kept 11 bases outside the gene matches. In germline, CDR1 is DFQATT, CDR2 SNEGSKA (reference sequence). CDR3 length: 18 amino acids. In DNA, the CDR3 is TGCAGTGCTAGAGATCCCCTAAGGGGGCCGAGCTCCTACAATGAGCAGTTCTTC. This translates into CSARDPLRGPSSYNEQFF.

This clonotype appeared a few times. V usage is TRBV7-6 and J usage is TRBJ2-5; tentative D call: TRBD2 (5 bases). CDR3 size: 12 residues. The ends were cut back, 5 bases at V and 6 bases at J, with 10 bases in the middle. CDR1 is SGHVS and CDR2 is FNYEAQ in the germline V gene. In DNA, the CDR3 is TGTGCCAGCAGCCCAGTCGGGAAGACCCAGTACTTC. Encoded protein: CASSPVGKTQYF.

There are a few counts of this clonotype. This chain connects TRBV7-9 to TRBJ2-7; D is unclear. Germline V gives CDR1 SEHNR, CDR2 FQNEAQ (reference sequence). This CDR3 has 13 amino acids. V was trimmed by 1 base and J by 9 bases, leaving 13 bases between them. CDR3 nucleotides: TGTGCCAGCAGCTTAGGGTCAACCTCTGGGCAGTACTTC. Translating it yields CASSLGSTSGQYF. Using reference TRBV7-9 and TRBJ2-7 for the parts outside the CDR3, the full variable domain is DTGVSQNPRHKITKRGQNVTFRCDPISEHNRLYWYRQTLGQGPEFLTYFQNEAQLEKSRLLSDRFSAERPKGSFSTLEIQRTEQGDSAMYLCASSLGSTSGQYFGPGTRLTVT.

V and J are TRBV14 and TRBJ1-5, with D maybe TRBD1 (5 bases). The V end lost 1 base, the J end lost 3 bases, and 10 bases lay between the germline ends. The CDR3 runs 15 residues. Germline lookup yields CDR1 SGHDN and CDR2 FVKESK. The chain's CDR3 is CASSQAGGYNQPQHF. In DNA form, the CDR3 reads TGTGCCAGCAGCCAAGCCGGGGGGTACAATCAGCCCCAGCATTTT.

This chain joins TRBV4-1 and TRBJ1-3; TRBD1 matches 7 bases. This CDR3 is 15 amino acids long. The V gene's germline CDR1 is MGHRA and CDR2 YSYEKL. The trim removed 4 bases at V and 4 bases at J, leaving 7 bases unmatched. CDR3 nucleotides: TGCGCCAGCAGCCCACGGGACAGAGAAGGAAACACCATATATTTT. The encoded protein is CASSPRDREGNTIYF.

This clonotype was seen a handful of times. The genes are TRBV10-3 and TRBJ2-5, with D tentatively TRBD1 or TRBD2 (5 bases each). This CDR3 is built from 16 residues. Germline CDR1 is ENHRY and CDR2 is SYGVKD. Trimming removed 0 bases from V and 1 base from J, with 12 bases in between. Written as DNA, the CDR3 is TGTGCCATCAGTGAGTCTCGGGCTGGGGGCCAAGAGACCCAGTACTTC. Encoded protein: CAISESRAGGQETQYF.

The chain has TRBV12-5 and TRBJ2-3, with 8 bases identical to TRBD1. Germline V gene lookup returns CDR1 LGHNT and CDR2 FRNRAP. J was trimmed by 2 bases and V by 6 bases; bases with no gene match: 19. The CDR3 covers 19 residues. The CDR3 spells CASGLWRTGNPILTDTQYF. The CDR3 bases are TGTGCTAGTGGGCTATGGAGGACAGGGAATCCCATTCTCACAGATACGCAGTATTTT.

The chain carries TRBV12-3 or TRBV12-4 and TRBJ2-3, with a tentative D call TRBD2 (6 bases). The CDR3 has 14 residues. V lost 7 bases to trimming and J lost 2 bases, with 13 bases between them. The CDR3 nucleotides read TGTGCCAGCACCTTGGGACTTCCCACAGATACGCAGTATTTT. It codes for CASTLGLPTDTQYF.

This clonotype was counted ten times or more. The chain couples TRBV30 to TRBJ1-1, with D unresolved. The CDR3 extends over 11 amino acids. With 0 bases removed from V and 6 bases from J, the gap between germline ends came to 5 bases. Germline V gene data show CDR1 as GTSNPN and CDR2 as SVGIG (reference sequence). In nucleotides, the CDR3 is TGTGCCTGGAGTGTACTGGCTGAAGCTTTCTTT. It codes for CAWSVLAEAFF.

This clonotype showed up just a few times. This CDR3 is CATSREGTSGGGDKNIQYF. DNA of the CDR3: TGTGCCACCAGCAGAGAGGGGACTAGCGGGGGCGGGGACAAAAACATTCAGTACTTC. The gene calls are TRBV15 and TRBJ2-4; 14 bases fit TRBD2. With 0 bases clipped from V and 3 bases from J, the junction kept 7 bases outside the gene matches. CDR3 length: 19 amino acids. Looked up from germline, CDR1 is LNHNV and CDR2 is YYDKDF (reference sequence).

This clonotype was counted between two and nine times. This sequence joins TRBV4-3 and TRBJ1-1; D uncertain. V lost 1 base and J 10 bases, leaving 13 bases between the germline ends. The CDR3 loop spans 13 amino acids. Germline-derived CDR1 and CDR2 are LGHNA and YSLEER. CDR3 nucleotide sequence: TGCGCCAGCAGCCAAGTGGATCACACGGCAGCTTTCTTT. Translating gives CASSQVDHTAAFF.

The sample holds a few counts of this clonotype. V gene TRBV6-5 combines with J gene TRBJ2-7; D is unclear. Germline values: CDR1 MNHEY, CDR2 SVGAGI. V lost 2 bases and J 0 bases, leaving 8 bases between the germline ends. The CDR3 has 14 amino acids. The CDR3 reads CASSYGLGSYEQYF. Written as DNA, the CDR3 is TGTGCCAGCAGTTACGGTCTCGGCTCCTACGAGCAGTACTTC.

In this sample, this clonotype turned up a few times. The V call is TRBV20-1, the J call TRBJ1-1; D unclear. Germline V gene data show CDR1 as DFQATT and CDR2 as SNEGSKA (reference sequence). The ends were cut back, 2 bases at V and 1 base at J, with 8 bases in the middle. This CDR3 is built from 13 residues. The CDR3 loop reads CSARPPGNTEAFF. In DNA, the CDR3 is TGCAGTGCTAGACCTCCAGGGAACACTGAAGCTTTCTTT.

This sequence joins TRBV6-2 or TRBV6-3 and TRBJ1-5, with 8 bases identical to TRBD1. Germline trimming cut 0 bases from V and 6 bases from J; bases unmatched to any gene: 4. The CDR3 totals 15 residues. Looked up from germline, CDR1 is MNHEY and CDR2 is SVGEGT. The CDR3 bases are TGTGCCAGCAGTTACTCGGACAGGGAGCGTCAGCCCCAGCATTTT. It is translated as CASSYSDRERQPQHF.

The chain joins TRBV11-2 to TRBJ2-3; the match to TRBD2 covers 8 bases. The trim removed 3 bases at V and 5 bases at J, leaving 7 bases unmatched. This CDR3 is built from 15 residues. Germline CDR1 and CDR2: SGHAT and FQNNGV. Here the CDR3 DNA reads TGTGCCAGCAGCTTGGGACTAGGAACCTTAGATACGCAGTATTTT. Protein product: CASSLGLGTLDTQYF.